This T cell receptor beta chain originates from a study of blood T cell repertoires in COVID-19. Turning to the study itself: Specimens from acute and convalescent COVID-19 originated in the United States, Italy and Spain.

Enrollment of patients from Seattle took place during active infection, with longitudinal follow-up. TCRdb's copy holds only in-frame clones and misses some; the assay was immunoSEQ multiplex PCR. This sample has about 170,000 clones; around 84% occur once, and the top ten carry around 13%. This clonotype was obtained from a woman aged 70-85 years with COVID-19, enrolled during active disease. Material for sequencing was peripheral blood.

The CDR3: CASSSMNTGELFF. CDR3 DNA sequence: TGTGCCAGTAGCTCTATGAACACCGGGGAGCTGTTTTTT. The chain links TRBV19 to TRBJ2-2; D unclear. This CDR3 comprises 13 residues. CDR1 and CDR2 from the germline V gene are LNHDA and SQIVND (reference sequence). V was pared by 6 bases and J by 1 base, with 6 bases between.